This T cell receptor (beta chain) was found in a study of T-cell reconstitution after alpha-beta-depleted transplantation in children (dated by TCRdb to the mid-2010s). Background for the entire study: T-cell immune reconstitution after TCRalphabeta/CD19-depleted allogeneic hematopoietic cell transplantation in children was quantitatively tracked in the study by means of TCR repertoire profiling.

This clonotype was detected many times. Its antigen is unknown. One base away there is no much larger clone; base qualities are not given. V is pruned by 6 bases and J by 7 bases, leaving 5 bases of the junction without a gene match. The CDR3 spans 12 residues, from the cysteine through the phenylalanine. The retained sequence is limited to the CDR3, 36 bases, with the frame set at the first base. The germline V gene specifies ENHRY as CDR1 and SYGVKD as CDR2. Library preparation used PCR. Sequenced on an Illumina HiSeq 2500. TCR library preparation used molecular barcoding, with unique molecular identifiers applied to normalize quantification of the TCRbeta repertoire. TCRdb ran its own pipeline on the public reads, namely fastp trimming at Q25 and MiXCR clone calling, and kept in-frame beta chains. CDR3 protein sequences are deduplicated, and each keeps its most common genes and DNA. The sample table holds about 91,000 distinct CDR3 sequences, of which roughly 7.7% were seen once. The leading ten clones occupy under 8% of the sample.

The rearrangement joined TRBV10-3 to TRBJ2-7, with 8 bases in between that match TRBD1. The sequenced sample was PBMCs from the stem cell graft donor, obtained from the stem cell graft. The TCR comes from a human donor who donated a stem cell graft to a child with congenital amegakaryocytic thrombocytopenia. The CDR3 protein is CAISGQGREQYF. The DNA reads as follows: TGTGCCATCAGCGGACAGGGCAGGGAGCAGTACTTC.